The 17 T cell receptor beta chains below were found in one sample sequenced in a study of beta chain features in type 1 diabetes. Their antigen targets remain unknown. The entirety of the isolated RNA underwent reverse transcription, so expressed TCRB transcripts were sequenced. The assay was immunoSEQ multiplex PCR, and TCRdb's table has in-frame clones only and misses some. The sample shows a few hundred thousand clones, over 20% of them seen only once. Overall study results and limits: Moderate but significant shortening of TCRB CDR3s was recorded in all four CD4+ subsets from Type 1 diabetes patients.

Material for sequencing was naive CD4+ T cells from blood. All receptors come from a woman aged 35 to 49 with type 1 diabetes.

The rearrangement joins TRBV29-1 to TRBJ2-5; weak D call: TRBD1 (7 bases). With 7 bases removed from V and 5 bases from J, the gap between germline ends came to 14 bases. Germline V gives CDR1 SQVTM, CDR2 ANQGSEA. This CDR3 contains 12 residues. The CDR3 sequence is CSGLQGRETQYF. In DNA form, the CDR3 reads TGCAGCGGATTACAGGGGAGGGAGACCCAGTACTTC. Based on the CDR3 plus reference TRBV29-1 and TRBJ2-5, the full variable domain is SAVISQKPSRDICQRGTSLTIQCQVDSQVTMMFWYRQQPGQSLTLIATANQGSEATYESGFVIDKFPISRPNLTFSTLTVSNMSPEDSSIYLCSGLQGRETQYFGPGTRLLVL.

This chain connects TRBV29-1 to TRBJ1-1; D is unresolved. The CDR3 loop spans 13 amino acids. Germline values: CDR1 SQVTM, CDR2 ANQGSEA. V gave up 4 bases and J gave up 5 bases, with 14 bases separating them. The DNA of the CDR3 is TGCAGCGTTGGCCCCACCGGAGGGACTGAAGCTTTCTTT. Its translation is CSVGPTGGTEAFF.

The CDR3 loop reads CAWSVKGINQPQHF. The DNA for the CDR3 is TGTGCCTGGAGTGTCAAGGGGATCAATCAGCCCCAGCATTTT. The rearrangement joins TRBV30 to TRBJ1-5; possibly TRBD1 for D (5 bases). CDR3 length equals 14 residues. Trimming pared 0 bases from V and 3 bases from J, leaving 9 bases between. The germline gives CDR1 GTSNPN, CDR2 SVGIG (reference sequence). The full variable domain, its missing parts supplied by reference TRBV30 and TRBJ1-5, is SQTIHQWPATLVQPVGSPLSLECTVEGTSNPNLYWYRQAAGRGLQLLFYSVGIGQISSEVPQNLSASRPQDRQFILSSKKLLLSDSGFYLCAWSVKGINQPQHFGDGTRLSIL.

In this sample, this clone turned up a few times. The chain joins TRBV27 to TRBJ2-3, with TRBD2 identical over 8 bases. From germline, CDR1 is MNHEY and CDR2 SMNVEV (reference sequence). V shed 1 base and J 4 bases; nucleotides not matched to a gene: 7. The CDR3 totals 16 residues. This chain's CDR3 is CASSLWGGGSPDTQYF. The CDR3 bases are TGTGCCAGCAGTTTATGGGGCGGGGGGTCCCCAGATACGCAGTATTTT.

This chain uses TRBV7-2 with TRBJ1-4; tentatively, D is TRBD1 (6 bases). CDR3 size: 14 residues. Germline V CDR1 and CDR2: SGHTA, FQGNSA. The V gene lost 1 base and the J gene lost 8 bases, with 11 bases spanning the gap. The CDR3 sequence is CASSLVGGQEKLFF. CDR3 coding DNA: TGTGCCAGCAGCTTAGTGGGGGGGCAAGAAAAACTGTTTTTT.

This clone has only a few counts. This CDR3 reads CATSLWTVAGNTIYF. Written as DNA, the CDR3 is TGTGCCACCAGCCTTTGGACAGTAGCCGGAAACACCATATATTTT. The genes are TRBV15 and TRBJ1-3, with D perhaps TRBD1 (6 bases). V was trimmed by 5 bases and J by 4 bases, leaving 15 bases between them. CDR3 length equals 15 residues. Germline assignment: CDR1 LNHNV and CDR2 YYDKDF (reference sequence).

The V gene is TRBV7-9, the J gene TRBJ2-3; D gene ambiguous. Germline assignment: CDR1 SEHNR and CDR2 FQNEAQ (reference sequence). The CDR3 is 14 residues long. V was shortened by 1 base and J by 4 bases, with 9 bases between the two germline ends. CDR3 in amino acids: CASSLDAAADTQYF. The CDR3 DNA reads TGTGCCAGCAGCTTAGACGCCGCGGCAGATACGCAGTATTTT. The variable domain in full, with the rest retrieved from reference TRBV7-9 and TRBJ2-3, is DTGVSQNPRHKITKRGQNVTFRCDPISEHNRLYWYRQTLGQGPEFLTYFQNEAQLEKSRLLSDRFSAERPKGSFSTLEIQRTEQGDSAMYLCASSLDAAADTQYFGPGTRLTVL.

This clone was counted only a few times. The CDR3 DNA sequence: TGCGCCAGCAGCTTGGCCGACAGGGGCGGGGAGACCCAGTACTTC. Protein product: CASSLADRGGETQYF. This chain uses TRBV5-1 with TRBJ2-5; 8 bases fit TRBD1. V dropped 0 bases and J dropped 5; count of bases not matched to a gene: 6. Germline lookup yields CDR1 SGHRS and CDR2 YFSETQ. The CDR3 covers 15 residues.

This clone appeared a few times. The chain joins TRBV4-3 to TRBJ2-1, with 9 bases that match TRBD2. J lost 2 bases, V lost 0 bases, and 5 bases had no gene match. The CDR3 length is 17 residues. From germline, CDR1 is LGHNA and CDR2 YSLEER. The CDR3 region has the DNA TGCGCCAGCAGCCAAGATGGAAGCGGGAGGCCCTACAATGAGCAGTTCTTC. Encoded protein: CASSQDGSGRPYNEQFF.

The chain links TRBV6-5 to TRBJ2-6; D unresolved. Trimming stripped 7 bases from V and 2 bases from J, with 12 bases between. The CDR3 has 15 amino acids. CDR1 and CDR2 (germline): MNHEY, SVGAGI. The CDR3 bases are TGTGCCAGCAATGGAGCGTCCGCTGGGGCCAACGTCCTGACTTTC. Translating it yields CASNGASAGANVLTF.

This clone was seen only a few times. CDR3 in amino acids: CASTGQGGRGNQPQHF. Here the CDR3 DNA reads TGTGCCAGTACCGGACAGGGGGGTAGGGGCAATCAGCCCCAGCATTTT. The rearrangement joins TRBV19 to TRBJ1-5; 10 positions agree with TRBD1. The length of the CDR3 is 16 residues. The germline gives CDR1 LNHDA, CDR2 SQIVND (reference sequence). Germline trimming cut 7 bases from V and 2 bases from J; bases unmatched to any gene: 8.

This chain joins TRBV30 and TRBJ1-5; TRBD1 is a possible D gene (5 bases). The V and J ends lost 2 bases and 2 bases respectively, with 10 bases between them. The CDR3 totals 14 residues. Germline V gives CDR1 GTSNPN, CDR2 SVGIG (reference sequence). The CDR3: CAWSLGHGNQPQHF. In DNA, the CDR3 is TGTGCCTGGAGTCTCGGACATGGCAATCAGCCCCAGCATTTT.

A few counts support this clone. The chain combines TRBV7-3 with TRBJ2-1; 12 nucleotides match TRBD1. After removal of 0 bases from V and 4 bases from J, the junction contained 4 bases not matched to a gene. The CDR3 is 17 residues long. CDR1 and CDR2 from the germline V gene are SGHTA and FQGTGA. The CDR3 DNA is TGTGCCAGCAGCTTAACCGGGACAGGGGGCCGGTACAATGAGCAGTTCTTC. Protein: CASSLTGTGGRYNEQFF.

This clone has only a few counts. The chain carries TRBV11-2 and TRBJ2-3; D ambiguous. Germline V CDR1 and CDR2: SGHAT, FQNNGV. Trimming took off 5 bases at V and 5 bases at J, with 11 bases between the two ends. This CDR3 region has 13 residues. CDR3 in amino acids: CASSRPPRDTQYF. The CDR3 nucleotides are TGTGCCAGCAGCCGCCCCCCGCGAGATACGCAGTATTTT.

The V call is TRBV2, the J call TRBJ2-5; no firm D call. CDR3 length: 14 amino acids. CDR1 SNHLY and CDR2 FYNNEI come from the germline V gene. Trimming left V 7 bases short and J 1 base short, with 13 bases between. As DNA, the CDR3 is TGTGCCAGCATATACAGCTCTGTCCAAGAGACCCAGTACTTC. Translating it yields CASIYSSVQETQYF.

The rearrangement joins TRBV29-1 to TRBJ1-3; 7 nucleotides line up with TRBD1. CDR1 SQVTM and CDR2 ANQGSEA come from the germline V gene. V gave up 6 bases and J gave up 0 bases; unmatched junction bases: 5. The CDR3 consists of 14 residues. As DNA, the CDR3 is TGCAGCGTGGACAGGCTCGGCTCTGGAAACACCATATATTTT. Translated, it gives CSVDRLGSGNTIYF.

The rearrangement uses TRBV7-2 and TRBJ2-2; D gene ambiguous. The CDR3 contains 14 residues. Per the germline V gene, CDR1 is SGHTA and CDR2 is FQGNSA. The V end lost 3 bases, the J end lost 5 bases, and 10 bases lay between the germline ends. CDR3 in DNA: TGTGCCAGCAGCTTCACCCCTCGGACCGGGGAGCTGTTTTTT. Translating it yields CASSFTPRTGELFF.